The 10 T cell receptor beta chains below were found in one sample sequenced in a study of circulating and synovial CD4+ cells in juvenile arthritis. Using immunoSEQ multiplex PCR, the repertoire was profiled, and TCRdb retains in-frame clones only, with some absent. The sample has over 11,000 clones, around four fifths seen once. The specimen was CD4+ T cells from synovial fluid. Receptor source: a human patient with juvenile idiopathic arthritis. Some clones in this sample may be carry-over from other donors' samples.

V and J are TRBV5-1 and TRBJ2-5; D not resolved. Trimming pared 0 bases from V and 0 bases from J, leaving 9 bases between. There are 15 residues in the CDR3. Germline V CDR1 and CDR2: SGHRS, YFSETQ. CDR3 sequence: CASSLVPSYQETQYF. Here the CDR3 DNA reads TGCGCCAGCAGCTTGGTTCCTTCGTACCAAGAGACCCAGTACTTC.

The gene calls are TRBV20-1 and TRBJ2-4; TRBD1 is a possible D gene (5 bases). The CDR3 extends over 11 amino acids. The germline gives CDR1 DFQATT, CDR2 SNEGSKA (reference sequence). Here the CDR3 reads CTGHPENIQYF. CDR3 DNA sequence: TGCACAGGACATCCAGAGAACATTCAGTACTTC.

The rearrangement uses TRBV11-2 and TRBJ1-4; D unresolved. The germline V gene encodes CDR1 SGHAT and CDR2 FQNNGV. The CDR3 has 12 residues. Trimming stripped 5 bases from V and 8 bases from J, with 9 bases between. The CDR3 coding sequence is TGTGCCAGCAGCACCCGTGCGGAAAAACTGTTTTTT. Translated: CASSTRAEKLFF.

The chain has TRBV2 and TRBJ1-6; the D is unclear. The CDR3 has 14 residues. V gave up 4 bases and J gave up 5 bases, with 9 bases separating them. The germline CDR1 and CDR2 sequences are SNHLY and FYNNEI. CDR3 bases: TGTGCCAGCAGTGGAGAACGCCATAATTCACCCCTCCACTTT. The encoded protein is CASSGERHNSPLHF.

V usage is TRBV5-6 and J usage is TRBJ2-5, with 7 positions matching TRBD1. This CDR3 is 14 amino acids long. Germline V lookup: CDR1 SGHDT, CDR2 YYEEEE. Trimming took 4 bases from V and 5 from J; bases not matched to a gene: 8. CDR3 residues: CASSRDSIFETQYF. The CDR3 nucleotides read TGTGCCAGCAGCCGGGACAGTATTTTTGAGACCCAGTACTTC.

The chain has TRBV7-2 and TRBJ1-5, with D perhaps matching TRBD1 (5 bases). This CDR3 is 15 amino acids long. V was pared by 4 bases and J by 6 bases, with 16 bases between. In germline, CDR1 is SGHTA, CDR2 FQGNSA. The CDR3 sequence is CASSSGRVRGQPQHF. CDR3 DNA: TGTGCCAGCAGCTCGGGGAGGGTGAGGGGTCAGCCCCAGCATTTT.

This clone was recorded a few times. The J gene is TRBJ2-4, the V gene TRBV5-6; 7 positions match TRBD1. V shed 4 bases, J shed 7 bases, and the junction held 8 bases outside the gene matches. There are 14 residues in the CDR3. Germline V gene lookup returns CDR1 SGHDT and CDR2 YYEEEE. CDR3 in amino acids: CASSLQGIENIQYF. As DNA, the CDR3 is TGTGCCAGCAGCCTACAGGGGATCGAGAACATTCAGTACTTC. Supplemented by reference TRBV5-6 and TRBJ2-4, the full variable domain reads DAGVTQSPTHLIKTRGQQVTLRCSPKSGHDTVSWYQQALGQGPQFIFQYYEEEERQRGNFPDRFSGHQFPNYSSELNVNALLLGDSALYLCASSLQGIENIQYFGAGTRLSVL.

A remark on this clone: Other DNA sequences within the sample encode an identical CDR3. This chain connects TRBV2 to TRBJ1-6; 10 positions match TRBD1. J was trimmed by 7 bases and V by 9 bases; bases with no gene match: 6. There are 14 residues in the CDR3. Germline V gene data show CDR1 as SNHLY and CDR2 as FYNNEI. The CDR3 here is CARRQGARNSPLHF. The CDR3 nucleotides are TGTGCCAGAAGACAGGGGGCGCGCAATTCACCCCTCCACTTT.

V is TRBV29-1 and J is TRBJ2-3; 10 bases map to TRBD2. V lost 4 bases to trimming and J lost 12 bases; unmatched junction nucleotides: 13. The CDR3 runs 14 residues. Germline V gene lookup returns CDR1 SQVTM and CDR2 ANQGSEA. CDR3 DNA: TGCAGCGTTGGGACTAGCGGCCCACAGATCAGTCAGTATTTT. Its protein product is CSVGTSGPQISQYF.

Concerning this clone itself: A read error may produce the germline difference seen at one junction end. Other DNA sequences within the sample encode an identical CDR3. The V call is TRBV28, the J call TRBJ1-6, with 8 bases identical to TRBD1. There are 15 residues in the CDR3. Per the germline V gene, CDR1 is MDHEN and CDR2 is SYDVKM. The CDR3 loop is CASSPVDRDNSPLHF. The CDR3 nucleotides read TGTGCCAGCAGTCCGGTGGACAGGGATAATTCCCCCCTCCACTTT. The whole variable domain, remainder taken from reference TRBV28 and TRBJ1-6, is DVKVTQSSRYLVKRTGEKVFLECVQDMDHENMFWYRQDPGLGLRLIYFSYDVKMKEKGDIPEGYSVSREKKERFSLILESASTNQTSMYLCASSPVDRDNSPLHFGNGTRLTVT.